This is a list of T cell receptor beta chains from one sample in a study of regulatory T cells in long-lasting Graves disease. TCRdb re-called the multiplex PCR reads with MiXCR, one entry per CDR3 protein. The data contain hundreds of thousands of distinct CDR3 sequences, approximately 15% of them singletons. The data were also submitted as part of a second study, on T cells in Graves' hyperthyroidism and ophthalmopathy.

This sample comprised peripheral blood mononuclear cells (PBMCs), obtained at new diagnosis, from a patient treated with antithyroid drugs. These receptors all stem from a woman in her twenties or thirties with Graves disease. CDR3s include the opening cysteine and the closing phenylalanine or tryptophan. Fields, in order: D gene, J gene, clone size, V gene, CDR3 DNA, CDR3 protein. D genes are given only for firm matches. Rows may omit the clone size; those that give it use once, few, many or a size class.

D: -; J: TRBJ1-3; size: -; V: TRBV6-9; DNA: TGTGCCAGCAGTTACGCTGCAGTTGGAAACACCATATATTTT; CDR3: CASSYAAVGNTIYF
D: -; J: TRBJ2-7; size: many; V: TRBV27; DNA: TGTGCCAGCAGTTATGGCGTAATGAACGAGCAGTACTTC; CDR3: CASSYGVMNEQYF
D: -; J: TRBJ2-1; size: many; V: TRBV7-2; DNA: TGTGCCAGCAGCTTCCCCAAACTCGGGGTAGCGGAGGGGCTTAGTTCCTACAATGAGCAGTTCTTC; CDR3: CASSFPKLGVAEGLSSYNEQFF
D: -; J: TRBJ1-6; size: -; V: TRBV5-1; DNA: TGCGCCAGCAGCTTGCGGCAGCCTGGCTCACCCCTCCACTTT; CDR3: CASSLRQPGSPLHF
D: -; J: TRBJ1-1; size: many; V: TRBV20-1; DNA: TGCAGTGCCCTACCCCTCATGAACACTGAAGCTTTCTTT; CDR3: CSALPLMNTEAFF
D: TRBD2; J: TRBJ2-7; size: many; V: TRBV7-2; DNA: TGTGCCAGCAGCTTAGGACTAGCGGGCGATTCCTACGAGCAGTACTTC; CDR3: CASSLGLAGDSYEQYF
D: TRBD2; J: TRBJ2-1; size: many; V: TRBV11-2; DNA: TGTGCCAGCAGCGTCCAGCGGGATTCCTACAATGAGCAGTTCTTC; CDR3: CASSVQRDSYNEQFF
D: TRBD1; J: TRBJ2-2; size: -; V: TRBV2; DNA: TGTGCCAGCCAGGATCAGGGGGCGATCGGGGAGCTGTTTTTT; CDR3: CASQDQGAIGELFF
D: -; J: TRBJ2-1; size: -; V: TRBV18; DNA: TGTGCCAGCTCACCGGAGAGCGGGAATGAGCAGTTCTTC; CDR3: CASSPESGNEQFF
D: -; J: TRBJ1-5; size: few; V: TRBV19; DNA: TGTGCCAGTAGTATGGGAATATATGGACGCAATCAGCCCCAGCATTTT; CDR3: CASSMGIYGRNQPQHF
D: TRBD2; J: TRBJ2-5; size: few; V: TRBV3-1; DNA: TGTGCCAGCAGCCAAGGGGGACTAGCGGGTTCGGGAGAGACCCAGTACTTC; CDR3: CASSQGGLAGSGETQYF
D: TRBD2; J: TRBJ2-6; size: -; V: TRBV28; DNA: TGTGCCAGCAGTTCCCGGGAGGGGACCTCTGGGGCCAACGTCCTGACTTTC; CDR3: CASSSREGTSGANVLTF
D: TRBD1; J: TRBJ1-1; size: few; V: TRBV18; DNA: TGTGCCAGCTCACGGACTACAGGGGCGGTCACTGAAGCTTTCTTT; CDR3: CASSRTTGAVTEAFF
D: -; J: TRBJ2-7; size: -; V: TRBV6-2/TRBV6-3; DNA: TGTGCCAGCTCGTCCATTTTATCCTACGAGCAGTACTTC; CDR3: CASSSILSYEQYF
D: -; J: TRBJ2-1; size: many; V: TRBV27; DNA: TGTGCCAGCAGTGGGGTGGTGATTTCGGGCAATGAGCAGTTCTTC; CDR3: CASSGVVISGNEQFF
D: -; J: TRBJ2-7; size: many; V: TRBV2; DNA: TGTGCCAGCGAAGGGGGAGTCTCCTACGAGCAGTACTTC; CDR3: CASEGGVSYEQYF
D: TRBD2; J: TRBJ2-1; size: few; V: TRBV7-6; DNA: TGTGCCAGCAGCCTAGAGATTCCGGGACTAGCTCTTGACAATGAGCAGTTCTTC; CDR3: CASSLEIPGLALDNEQFF
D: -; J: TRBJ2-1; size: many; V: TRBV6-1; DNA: TGTGCCAGCAGCCAAGGAGGAAATGAGCAGTTCTTC; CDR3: CASSQGGNEQFF
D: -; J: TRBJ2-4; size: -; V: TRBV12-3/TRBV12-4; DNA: TGTGCCAGCAGCCCAGGAGGGACACTAGCCAAAAACATTCAGTACTTC; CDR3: CASSPGGTLAKNIQYF
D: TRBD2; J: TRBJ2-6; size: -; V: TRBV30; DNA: TGTGCCTGGAGTTCGCCTAGCGGGGGAAGCTCTGGGGCCAACGTCCTGACTTTC; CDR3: CAWSSPSGGSSGANVLTF
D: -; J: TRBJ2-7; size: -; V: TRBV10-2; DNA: TGCGCCAGCAGCTGGCGGGATACCTACGAGCAGTACTTC; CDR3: CASSWRDTYEQYF
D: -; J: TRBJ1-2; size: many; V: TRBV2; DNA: TGTGCCAGCAGTGGGCCAGCTCTCACCTTC; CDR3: CASSGPALTF
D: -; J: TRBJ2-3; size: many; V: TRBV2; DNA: TGTGCCAGCAGTGAGAGGGATACGCAGTATTTT; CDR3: CASSERDTQYF
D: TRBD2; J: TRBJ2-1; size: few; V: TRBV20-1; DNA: TGCAGTGCTAGAGATTACCCGGAGCGGGAGTTTGTCGGGGAGCAGTTCTTC; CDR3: CSARDYPEREFVGEQFF
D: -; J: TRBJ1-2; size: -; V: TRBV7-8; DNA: TGTGCCAGCAGCTTAGCGTACAGCGACTATGGCTACACCTTC; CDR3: CASSLAYSDYGYTF
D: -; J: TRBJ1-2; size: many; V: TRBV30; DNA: TGTGCCTGGACCCGTACGGTGGGAGTGATCTATGGCTACACCTTC; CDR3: CAWTRTVGVIYGYTF
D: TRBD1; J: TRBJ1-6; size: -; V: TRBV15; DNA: TGTGCCACCAGCTTATACAGGGGTAATTCACCCCTCCACTTT; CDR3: CATSLYRGNSPLHF
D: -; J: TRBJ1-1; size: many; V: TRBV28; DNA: TGTGCCAGCTTTGTAGGAGGGATGACTGAAGCTTTCTTT; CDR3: CASFVGGMTEAFF
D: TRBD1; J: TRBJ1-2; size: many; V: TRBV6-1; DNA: TGTGCCAGCACACGTTCGGGACAGAGAAATAACTATGGCTACACCTTC; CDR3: CASTRSGQRNNYGYTF
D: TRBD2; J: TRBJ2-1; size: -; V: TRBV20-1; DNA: TGCAGTGCTAGCGACCGACTAGCGGCCGGCTACAATGAGCAGTTCTTC; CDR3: CSASDRLAAGYNEQFF
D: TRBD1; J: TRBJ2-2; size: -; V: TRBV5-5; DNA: TGTGCCAGCAGCTTAATCGGACAGGGGGCCGGGGAGCTGTTTTTT; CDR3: CASSLIGQGAGELFF
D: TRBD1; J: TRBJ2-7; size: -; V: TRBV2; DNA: TGTGCCAGCATATTTCGGACAGGGGGAATCAAGCAGTACTTC; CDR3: CASIFRTGGIKQYF
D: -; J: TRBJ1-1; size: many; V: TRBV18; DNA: TGTGCCAGCTCACCAAGTCGGGGGATCGGAACTGAAGCTTTCTTT; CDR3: CASSPSRGIGTEAFF
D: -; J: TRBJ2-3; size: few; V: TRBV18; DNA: TGTGCCAGCAGCCCCCTCCCGAGCACAGATACGCAGTATTTT; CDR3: CASSPLPSTDTQYF
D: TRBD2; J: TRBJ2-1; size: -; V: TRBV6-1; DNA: TGTGCCAGCAGTCCAAGCGGGACTACCCTTAGGGAGCAGTTCTTC; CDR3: CASSPSGTTLREQFF
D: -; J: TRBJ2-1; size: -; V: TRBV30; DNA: TGTGCCTGGAGTGACCGGGACCAGTATTACAATGAGCAGTTCTTC; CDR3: CAWSDRDQYYNEQFF
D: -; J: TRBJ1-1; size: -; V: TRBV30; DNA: TGTGCCTGGAACAGGGCGGCTGAAGCTTTCTTT; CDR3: CAWNRAAEAFF
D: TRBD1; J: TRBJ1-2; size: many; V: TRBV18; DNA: TGTGCCAGCTCACCCTGGGACAGTTCTAACTATGGCTACACCTTC; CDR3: CASSPWDSSNYGYTF
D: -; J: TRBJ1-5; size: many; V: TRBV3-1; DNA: TGTGCCAGCAGCCAGCGACAGTCGAATCAGCCCCAGCATTTT; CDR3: CASSQRQSNQPQHF
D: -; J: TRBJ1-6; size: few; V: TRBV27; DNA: TGTGCCAGCAGTTCGGGGTTTAGGAATTCACCCCTCCACTTT; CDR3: CASSSGFRNSPLHF
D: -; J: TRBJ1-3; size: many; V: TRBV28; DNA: TGTGCCAGCAGTTTTTGGGGGAACTCTGGAAACACCATATATTTT; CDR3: CASSFWGNSGNTIYF
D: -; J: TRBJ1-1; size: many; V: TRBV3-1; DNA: TGTGCCAGCAGCCCGCAGGGAAACACTGAAGCTTTCTTT; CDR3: CASSPQGNTEAFF
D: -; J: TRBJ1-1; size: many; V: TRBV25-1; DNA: TGTGCCAGCAGTGAATCGATCACACAGGGGAACACTGAAGCTTTCTTT; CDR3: CASSESITQGNTEAFF
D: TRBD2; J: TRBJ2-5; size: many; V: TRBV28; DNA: TGTGCCAGCAGTTTCCCGACTAGCGGGGGCGAGGCAGAGACCCAGTACTTC; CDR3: CASSFPTSGGEAETQYF
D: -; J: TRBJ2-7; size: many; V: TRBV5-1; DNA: TGTGCCAGCAGCTTGGTTGCGGGAAGCTACGAGCAGTACTTC; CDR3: CASSLVAGSYEQYF
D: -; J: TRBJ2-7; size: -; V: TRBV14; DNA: TGTGCCAGCAGCCCCTGGCATACCTACGAGCAGTACTTC; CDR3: CASSPWHTYEQYF
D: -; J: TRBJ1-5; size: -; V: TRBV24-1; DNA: TGTGCCACCAGTGATCCTTTCCTCAGTGGGACCCAGCATTTT; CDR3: CATSDPFLSGTQHF
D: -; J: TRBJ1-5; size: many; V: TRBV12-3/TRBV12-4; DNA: TGTGCCAGCAGTTTTCGGGGGCCTGGACAGCCCCAGCATTTT; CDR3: CASSFRGPGQPQHF
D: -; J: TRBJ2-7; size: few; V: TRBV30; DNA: TGTGCCTGGGCGGGACAGCACTACGAGCAGTACTTC; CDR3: CAWAGQHYEQYF
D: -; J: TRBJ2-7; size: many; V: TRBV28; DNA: TGTGCCAGCAATCCCCCCGGGACAAGCAAGTACGAGCAGTACTTC; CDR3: CASNPPGTSKYEQYF
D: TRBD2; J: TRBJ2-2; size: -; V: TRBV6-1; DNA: TGTGCCAGCAGGAGTCTAGCGGGAGTACCTTTAGGGGAGCTGTTTTTT; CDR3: CASRSLAGVPLGELFF
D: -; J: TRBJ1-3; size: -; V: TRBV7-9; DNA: TGTGCCAGCAGCTTTGGTGAAGGAAACACCATATATTTT; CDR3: CASSFGEGNTIYF
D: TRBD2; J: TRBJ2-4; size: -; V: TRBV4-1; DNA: TGCGCCAGCAGCCAAGATGGTAGCGGGAGGGCCTCTGGGACCAAAAACATTCAGTACTTC; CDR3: CASSQDGSGRASGTKNIQYF
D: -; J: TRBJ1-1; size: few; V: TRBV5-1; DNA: TGCGCCAGCAGCCCGGGGGTACAGGGTGGTGAAGCTTTCTTT; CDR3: CASSPGVQGGEAFF
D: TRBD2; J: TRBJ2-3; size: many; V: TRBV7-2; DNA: TGTGCCAGCAGCTTGTCGACTAGCGGGAGGACAGATACGCAGTATTTT; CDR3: CASSLSTSGRTDTQYF